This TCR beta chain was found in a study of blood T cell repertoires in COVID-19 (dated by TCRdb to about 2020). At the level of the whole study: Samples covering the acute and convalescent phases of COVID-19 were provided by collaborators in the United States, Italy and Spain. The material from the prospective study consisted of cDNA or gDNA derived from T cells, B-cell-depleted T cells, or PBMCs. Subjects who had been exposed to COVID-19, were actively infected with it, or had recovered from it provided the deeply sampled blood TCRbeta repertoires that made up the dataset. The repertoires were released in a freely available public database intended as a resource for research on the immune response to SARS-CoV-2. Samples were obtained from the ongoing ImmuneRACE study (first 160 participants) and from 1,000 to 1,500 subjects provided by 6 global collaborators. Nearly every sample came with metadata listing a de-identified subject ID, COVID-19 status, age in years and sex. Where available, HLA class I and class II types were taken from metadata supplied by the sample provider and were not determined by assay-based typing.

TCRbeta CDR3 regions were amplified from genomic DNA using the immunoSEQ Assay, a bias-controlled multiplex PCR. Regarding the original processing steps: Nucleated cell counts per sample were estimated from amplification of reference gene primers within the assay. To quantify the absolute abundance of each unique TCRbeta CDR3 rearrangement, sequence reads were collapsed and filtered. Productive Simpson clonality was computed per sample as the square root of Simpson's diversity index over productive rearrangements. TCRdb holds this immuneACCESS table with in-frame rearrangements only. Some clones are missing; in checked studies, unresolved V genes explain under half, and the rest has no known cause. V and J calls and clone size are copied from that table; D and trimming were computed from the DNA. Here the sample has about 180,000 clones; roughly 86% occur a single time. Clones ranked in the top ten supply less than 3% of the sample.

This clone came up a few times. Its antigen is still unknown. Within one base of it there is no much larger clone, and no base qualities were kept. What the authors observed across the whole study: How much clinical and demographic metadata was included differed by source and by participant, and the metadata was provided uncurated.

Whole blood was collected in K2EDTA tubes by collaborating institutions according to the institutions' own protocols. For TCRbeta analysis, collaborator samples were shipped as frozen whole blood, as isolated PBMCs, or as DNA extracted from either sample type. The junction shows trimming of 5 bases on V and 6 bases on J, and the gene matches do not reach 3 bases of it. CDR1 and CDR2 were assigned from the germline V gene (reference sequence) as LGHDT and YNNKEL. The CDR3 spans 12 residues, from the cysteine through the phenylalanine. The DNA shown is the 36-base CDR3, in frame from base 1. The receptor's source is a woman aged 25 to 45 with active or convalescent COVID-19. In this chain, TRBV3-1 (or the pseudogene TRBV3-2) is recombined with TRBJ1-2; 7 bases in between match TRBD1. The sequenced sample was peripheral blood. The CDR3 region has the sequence CASSGDSNGYTF. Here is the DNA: TGTGCCAGCAGCGGGGACAGCAATGGCTACACCTTC.